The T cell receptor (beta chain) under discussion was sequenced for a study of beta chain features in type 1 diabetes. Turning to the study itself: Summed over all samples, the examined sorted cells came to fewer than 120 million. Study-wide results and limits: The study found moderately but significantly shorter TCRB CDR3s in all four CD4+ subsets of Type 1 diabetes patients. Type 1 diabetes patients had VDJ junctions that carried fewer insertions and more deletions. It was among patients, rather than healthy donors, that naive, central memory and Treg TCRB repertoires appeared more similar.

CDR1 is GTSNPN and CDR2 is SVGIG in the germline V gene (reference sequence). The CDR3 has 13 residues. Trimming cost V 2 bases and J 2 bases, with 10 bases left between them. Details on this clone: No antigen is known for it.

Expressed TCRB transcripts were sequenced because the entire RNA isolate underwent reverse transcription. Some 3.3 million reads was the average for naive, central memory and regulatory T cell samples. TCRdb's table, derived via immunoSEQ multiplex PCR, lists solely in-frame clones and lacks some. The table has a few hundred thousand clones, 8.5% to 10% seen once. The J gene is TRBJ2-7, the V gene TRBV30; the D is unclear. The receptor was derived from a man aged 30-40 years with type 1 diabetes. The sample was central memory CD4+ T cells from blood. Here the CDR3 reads CAWSTARAYEQYF. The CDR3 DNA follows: TGTGCCTGGAGTACCGCCCGCGCCTACGAGCAGTACTTC.